The T cell receptor beta chain under discussion was sequenced for a study of beta chain features in type 1 diabetes. Findings and caveats of the study: Patients and controls would be equally affected if PCR favored shorter templates.

In its sample, this clone was seen a few times. The target antigen is unknown. The study reverse transcribed the entire isolated RNA, so it sequenced expressed TCRB transcripts. The method was immunoSEQ multiplex PCR; TCRdb's version includes in-frame clones alone and lacks a portion of them. The data hold hundreds of thousands of clones, with roughly 31% observed a single time. Sample: naive CD4+ T cells from blood. The receptor was derived from a man aged 18 to 30 in good health.

This CDR3 is CAWSVQVQVGKLFF. For the CDR3, the DNA is TGTGCCTGGAGTGTACAAGTGCAGGTGGGAAAACTGTTTTTT. The chain links TRBV30 to TRBJ1-4; no reliable D call. The germline CDR1 and CDR2 sequences are GTSNPN and SVGIG (reference sequence). This CDR3 is built from 14 residues. Trimming removed 0 bases at V and 10 bases at J, with 15 bases between.